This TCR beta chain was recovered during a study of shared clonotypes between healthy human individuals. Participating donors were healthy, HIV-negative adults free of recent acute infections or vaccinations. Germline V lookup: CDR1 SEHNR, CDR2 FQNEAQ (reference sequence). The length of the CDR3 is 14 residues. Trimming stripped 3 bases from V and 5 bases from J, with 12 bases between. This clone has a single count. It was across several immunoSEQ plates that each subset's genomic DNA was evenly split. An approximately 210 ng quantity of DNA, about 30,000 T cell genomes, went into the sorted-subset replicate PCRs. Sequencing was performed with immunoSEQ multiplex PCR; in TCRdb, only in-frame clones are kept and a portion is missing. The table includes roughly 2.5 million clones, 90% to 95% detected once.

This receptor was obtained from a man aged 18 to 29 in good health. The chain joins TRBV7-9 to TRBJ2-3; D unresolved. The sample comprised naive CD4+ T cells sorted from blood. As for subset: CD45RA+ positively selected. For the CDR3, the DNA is TGTGCCAGCAGCTTCCTTAACTCGGGAGATACGCAGTATTTT. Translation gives CASSFLNSGDTQYF.